Included here is one TCR beta chain sequence, with context. Its antigen is currently not known. It has no much larger one-base neighbor in the sample; base qualities were not kept. Each donor gave one peripheral blood draw, averaging approximately 0.12 L, which was collected into heparinised tubes. Using a panel that included CD45RO, CCR7, CD25, CD127, CD95 and CD27, naive, central memory, regulatory and stem cell-like memory CD4+ T cells were sorted on a BD FACSAria II. Every sorted population had a purity above 98%. PBMCs were isolated right away by Lymphoprep density gradient centrifugation and were stained directly, without culture. So that batch effects would be minimized, each experiment stained and sorted samples in pairs, pairing one healthy donor with one patient. The CDR3 runs 16 amino acids, cysteine and phenylalanine included. This entry keeps only the CDR3 DNA: 48 bases, framed from base 1. Between the V and J ends, shortened by 4 bases and 0 bases respectively, the junction contains 16 bases. CDR1 and CDR2, looked up from the germline V gene, are SGHTA and FQGTGA.

The High Capacity cDNA Reverse Transcription Kit was used to reverse transcribe all of the isolated RNA, meaning that expressed TCRB transcripts were what got sequenced. For stem cell-like memory T cell samples, survey-depth immunoSEQ sequencing was used, averaging about 990,000 total reads per sample. Sorted cells were lysed in RLT buffer and RNA was extracted with DNase-treated RNeasy Micro or Mini kits, depending on cell number. Each cell subset was processed on its own to prevent cross-contamination, while patient and healthy donor samples were processed together. TCRB sequences were amplified from cDNA with the immunoSEQ multiplex PCR, producing 87-bp fragments spanning the CDR3 region. The amplicons were sequenced using the Illumina HiSeq platform. The paper's data handling went like this. PCR bias was computationally corrected using synthetic template baselines, reads within Hamming distance 2 were collapsed, and singletons that could not be merged were discarded. Reads were aligned against IMGT so that V, D and J genes, CDR3 length and insertions or deletions at six rearrangement sites could be assigned. Within each subset, clonotype counts were normalized to sorted cell number, after which true diversity and Gini coefficients were computed with the tcR R package. The overlap coefficient, calculated on TCRB nucleotide sequences, was used to measure repertoire sharing. Here the immuneACCESS table is served through TCRdb, limited to in-frame sequences with V and J called. Missing clones are a known gap in these copies; in checked studies unresolved V genes cover under half, and the rest lacks a known reason. The V and J calls and clone size are taken from that table; D and trimming were inferred from the DNA. This sample is represented by over 100,000 clones; 40% of them were singletons. The top ten constitute 0.06% to 0.075% of the sample.

This entry comes from a study of beta chain features in type 1 diabetes (dated by TCRdb to the late 2010s). In the study overall: Mean age, gender distribution, total cell number and subset yield were not different between patients and healthy donors. A total of about 110 million sorted cells were examined across all samples, and the number of cells per subset was strongly correlated with RNA yield. The study compared the TCRB repertoires of sorted circulating CD4+ T cell subsets in recently diagnosed type 1 diabetes patients with those in matched healthy donors. Naive and central memory subsets were obtained from all 30 or so donors, but regulatory and stem cell-like memory subsets were isolated from only 8 patients and roughly eight healthy donors. The paper's findings and limits, for the study overall: At VDJ recombination sites, type 1 diabetes patients had fewer insertions and more deleted nucleotides, which implies abnormalities in thymic rearrangement. Because cDNA was sequenced instead of genomic DNA, highly expressing activated cells could be over-represented, though the groups showed no difference in activation or CD3 levels. A moderate but significant shortening of TCRB CDR3 length was observed in type 1 diabetes patients in all four CD4+ subsets. Shorter templates might have been favored by PCR, but patient and control samples were amplified and corrected together, so both groups would have been affected equally by any skew. Because the HLA sub-analyses included only small numbers of individuals, any influence of HLA type on TCRB rearrangement was left unresolved. The naive, central memory and regulatory TCRB repertoires appeared to resemble one another more closely among patients than among healthy donors.

Sequencing was done on a sample of stem cell memory CD4+ T cells from blood. Per the publication, the cell subset or site label means: stem cell-like memory CD4+ T cells. Recombination linked TRBV7-3 to TRBJ2-7, with TRBD1 tentatively as D gene (6 bases match). This TCR derives from a woman under 30 in good health. CDR3 loop: CASSYHDRWSSYEQYF. The DNA reads TGTGCCAGCAGCTACCATGACAGGTGGAGCTCCTACGAGCAGTACTTC.